One and the same sample provided the 2 T cell receptor beta chains below, sequenced in a study of blood T cell repertoires in COVID-19. Sequencing used immunoSEQ multiplex PCR; TCRdb keeps in-frame clones, though not all of them. In the table there are approximately 490,000 clones, roughly 87% of which are singletons. Specimen: PBMCs or T cells enriched from blood (not recorded which). The receptors were sampled from a woman younger than 30 who had recovered from COVID-19.

The chain uses TRBV14 and TRBJ1-1; a weak D match, TRBD1 (6 bases). This CDR3 region has 14 residues. V was cut by 6 bases and J by 1 base, with 12 bases left in between. Germline loops: CDR1 SGHDN, CDR2 FVKESK. CDR3 amino acids: CASRPGQPNTEAFF. As DNA, the CDR3 is TGTGCCAGCAGACCCGGACAGCCGAACACTGAAGCTTTCTTT.

This clone was observed a few times. The V call is TRBV5-6, the J call TRBJ1-2; D possibly corresponds to TRBD1 (5 bases). The germline V gene has CDR1 SGHDT and CDR2 YYEEEE. This CDR3 has 15 residues. Trimming stripped 3 bases from V and 9 bases from J, with 21 bases between. CDR3: CASSSPGLGDESYTF. Written as DNA, the CDR3 is TGTGCCAGCAGCTCCCCGGGACTCGGGGATGAGAGCTACACCTTC. Using reference TRBV5-6 and TRBJ1-2 for the parts outside the CDR3, the full variable domain is DAGVTQSPTHLIKTRGQQVTLRCSPKSGHDTVSWYQQALGQGPQFIFQYYEEEERQRGNFPDRFSGHQFPNYSSELNVNALLLGDSALYLCASSSPGLGDESYTFGSGTRLTVV.